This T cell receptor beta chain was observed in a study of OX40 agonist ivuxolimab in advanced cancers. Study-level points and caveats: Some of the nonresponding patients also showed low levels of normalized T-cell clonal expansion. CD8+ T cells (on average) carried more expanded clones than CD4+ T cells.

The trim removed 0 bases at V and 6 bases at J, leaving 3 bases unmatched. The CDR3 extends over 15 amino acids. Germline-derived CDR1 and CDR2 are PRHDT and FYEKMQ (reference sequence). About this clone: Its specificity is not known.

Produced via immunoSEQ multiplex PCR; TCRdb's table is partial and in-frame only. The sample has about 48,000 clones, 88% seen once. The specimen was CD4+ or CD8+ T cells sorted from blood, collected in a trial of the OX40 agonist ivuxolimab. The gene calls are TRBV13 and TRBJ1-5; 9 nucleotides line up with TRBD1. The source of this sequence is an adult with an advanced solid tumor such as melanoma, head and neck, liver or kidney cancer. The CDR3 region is CASSLGQGAIQPQHF. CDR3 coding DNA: TGTGCCAGCAGCTTAGGACAGGGGGCAATTCAGCCCCAGCATTTT.